The rows below give T cell receptor beta chains drawn from one sample of a study of T-cell memory formation after mild COVID-19. TCRdb used MiXCR to reprocess the 5' RACE reads, holding one entry per CDR3 protein. The sample holds about 340,000 distinct CDR3 sequences; roughly 13% are singletons and the top ten take roughly a fifth. The specimen sequenced was PBMCs or a T cell subset sorted from them (not recorded which). The receptors originated from a man between 18 and 29 years old who had mild COVID-19 (a few samples of this study predate the infection). Cell type and time point are not known. Each CDR3 is given with its conserved first and last residue.

TRBV20-1	TRBJ2-3	CSAPEGDTQYF
TRBV5-1	TRBJ2-7	CASSWGTSGSYEQYF
TRBV19	TRBJ2-1	CATSSGYNEQFF
TRBV7-7	TRBJ1-3	CASSLRRPNTIYF
TRBV14	TRBJ2-5	CASSQWQGAKETQYF
TRBV18	TRBJ2-7	CASSPPGDSLHEQYF
TRBV9	TRBJ2-2	CASSMPKIRGTGELFF
TRBV5-1	TRBJ2-2	CASRSTGTANTGELFF
TRBV20-1	TRBJ2-6	CSARVGRASSGANVLTF
TRBV6-5	TRBJ1-2	CASSLGQGLDGYTF
TRBV11-3	TRBJ2-2	CASSGTVTTGELFF
TRBV11-2	TRBJ2-7	CASSLVTTYEQYF
TRBV5-6	TRBJ1-4	CASSFDMGHVGEKLFF
TRBV29-1	TRBJ2-1	CSVEGYNEQFF
TRBV5-1	TRBJ1-2	CASSLPDPYGYTF
TRBV6-5	TRBJ2-3	CASSYRPGASTDTQYF
TRBV4-3	TRBJ1-3	CASSQQVAGNTIYF
TRBV4-3	TRBJ2-2	CASSQDYRDGELFF
TRBV20-1	TRBJ2-3	CSAPPGLAEGNTQYF
TRBV7-2	TRBJ1-5	CASSWVNNQPQHF
TRBV19	TRBJ2-2	CASSIEPRAGELFF
TRBV6-5	TRBJ2-5	CASSPNPTGQETQYF
TRBV21-1	TRBJ2-1	CASSKGSYRYNEQFF
TRBV18	TRBJ1-6	CASSPPLAPLHF
TRBV20-1	TRBJ2-7	CSASPPPWGPGEQYF
TRBV20-1	TRBJ2-7	CSASQLGSSYEQYF
TRBV7-2	TRBJ2-5	CASSQQDGAQETQYF
TRBV7-3	TRBJ1-1	CASSVRGVTEAFF
TRBV14	TRBJ2-6	CASSQWVGANVLTF
TRBV6-2/TRBV6-3	TRBJ2-3	CASSYPVTVPTDTQYF
TRBV4-1	TRBJ2-7	CASSSRPAGPLYEQYF
TRBV20-1	TRBJ1-5	CSAANSNQPQHF
TRBV6-6	TRBJ2-3	CASDLGRDSLRDTQYF
TRBV5-1	TRBJ2-7	CASSKPDRVYEQYF
TRBV6-1	TRBJ1-6	CASSEMESPLHF
TRBV7-2	TRBJ2-3	CASSLYLGGNTDTQYF
TRBV9	TRBJ2-5	CASSVGTDKFATQYF
TRBV5-4	TRBJ2-1	CASSSGGGLLDNEQFF
TRBV6-1	TRBJ1-2	CASGVDRGEVGTF
TRBV4-2	TRBJ2-7	CASSQVGIETYEQYF
TRBV5-1	TRBJ2-3	CASSLGRLAGTDTQYF
TRBV7-9	TRBJ2-1	CASSLPRLAGYNEQFF
TRBV7-8	TRBJ2-7	CASSLDQTATYEQYF
TRBV12-3/TRBV12-4	TRBJ1-5	CASSVKVHQPQHF
TRBV6-2/TRBV6-3	TRBJ2-3	CASRTSGSTDTQYF
TRBV7-9	TRBJ1-3	CASSPDIGNTIYF